This T cell receptor beta chain was recorded in a study of identical twins. Study-wide findings and caveats: In cord blood, abundant beta clonotypes had fewer insertions; memory showed no trend.

V trimming: 6 bases; J trimming: 6 bases; junction bases outside the gene matches: 7. The CDR3 runs 14 residues. Germline lookup yields CDR1 MDHEN and CDR2 SYDVKM. A word on this clonotype: Its antigen remains unknown.

TCRdb called the 5' RACE reads again in MiXCR, with one record for every CDR3 protein. The data show about 260,000 distinct CDR3 sequences, roughly 7% seen once. Only healthy Caucasians were enrolled as donors. This sample was shared with a second study, whose subject was yellow fever vaccine responses in identical twins.

The V call is TRBV28, the J call TRBJ1-5, with 8 bases lining up with TRBD1. The sample taken for sequencing was memory (CD45RO+) T cells sorted from blood. The sequence derives from a woman between 18 and 29 years old in good health. The CDR3 DNA reads TGTGCCAGCAGGTCCCCAGGGGGCGGTCAGCCCCAGCATTTT. Its protein product is CASRSPGGGQPQHF.